The sequence of this TCR beta chain was determined in a study of cytomegalovirus exposure and HLA in healthy donors. Study results and limitations: Cytomegalovirus association was listed for about 180 TCR beta chains. CMV antigen specificity of a few CMV-associated chains was confirmed in vitro.

Clones were read by immunoSEQ multiplex PCR, and TCRdb kept only the in-frame ones, dropping some. The sample holds about 78,000 clones, almost 97% seen once. V was cut by 4 bases and J by 0 bases, with 13 bases left in between. The CDR3 is 16 residues long. CDR1 is SGHRS, CDR2 YFSETQ, per germline. Details on this clone: As yet, its antigen is unknown.

The chain employs TRBV5-1 and TRBJ2-2, with D tentatively TRBD2 (5 bases). Sequenced sample: PBMCs. This TCR came from a man younger than 30 in good health and CMV-seropositive. CDR3 amino acids: CASSGRITANTGELFF. The CDR3, as DNA: TGCGCCAGCAGCGGGAGAATTACTGCGAACACCGGGGAGCTGTTTTTT.